This note documents a single T cell receptor beta chain sequence. What it recognizes is unknown. In germline, CDR1 is MDHEN, CDR2 SYDVKM. V was clipped by 4 bases and J by 8 bases, with 15 bases between them. The CDR3 runs to 14 residues. In replicate PCRs of sorted subsets, around 0.2 ug DNA, approximately 30,000 T cell genomes, was used. Produced via immunoSEQ multiplex PCR; TCRdb's table is partial and in-frame only. The table includes 2.3 million or so clones, 93% detected once. The data originate from a study of shared clonotypes between healthy human individuals. Study-wide points: Large depth notwithstanding, sorted-subset sequencing proved incomplete by rarefaction. Across subsets, estimated richness was generally greater for naive than for memory populations. Donor scarcity curtailed the genetic and exposure-history diversity represented herein.

Sequences were obtained from naive CD4+ T cells from PBMCs. Indicated subset: CD45RA+ positively selected. The TCR comes from a young man in good health. Some clones in this sample may be carry-over from other donors' samples. The genes are TRBV28 and TRBJ1-3; possibly TRBD1 for D (5 bases). The CDR3 region is CASSSSLQGHTIYF. DNA of the CDR3: TGTGCCAGCAGTTCATCGCTCCAGGGCCACACCATATATTTT.